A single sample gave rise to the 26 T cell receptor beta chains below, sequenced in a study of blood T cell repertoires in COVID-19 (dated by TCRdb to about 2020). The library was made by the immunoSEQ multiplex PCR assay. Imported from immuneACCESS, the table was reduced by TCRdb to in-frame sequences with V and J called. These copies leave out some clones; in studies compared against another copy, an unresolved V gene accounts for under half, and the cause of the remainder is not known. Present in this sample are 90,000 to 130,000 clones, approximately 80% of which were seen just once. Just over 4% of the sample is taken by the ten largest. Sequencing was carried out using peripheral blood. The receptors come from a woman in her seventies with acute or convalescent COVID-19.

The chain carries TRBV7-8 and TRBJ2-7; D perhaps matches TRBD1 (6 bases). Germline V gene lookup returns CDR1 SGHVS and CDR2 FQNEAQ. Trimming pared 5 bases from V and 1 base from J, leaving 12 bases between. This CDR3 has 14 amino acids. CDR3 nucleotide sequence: TGTGCCAGCAGCGGAAGACAGGAGTCCTACGAGCAGTACTTC. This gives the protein CASSGRQESYEQYF.

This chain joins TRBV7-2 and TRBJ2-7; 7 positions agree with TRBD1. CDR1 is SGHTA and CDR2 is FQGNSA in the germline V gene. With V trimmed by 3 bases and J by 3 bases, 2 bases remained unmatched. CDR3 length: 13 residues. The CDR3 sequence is CASSFYRGYEQYF. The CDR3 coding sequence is TGTGCCAGCAGCTTTTACAGGGGCTACGAGCAGTACTTC.

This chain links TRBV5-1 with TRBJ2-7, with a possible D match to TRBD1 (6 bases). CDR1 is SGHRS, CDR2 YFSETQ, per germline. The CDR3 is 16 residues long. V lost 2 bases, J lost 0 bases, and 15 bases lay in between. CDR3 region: CASSFGGTQPSYEQYF. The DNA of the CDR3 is TGCGCCAGCAGCTTTGGTGGGACACAACCCTCCTACGAGCAGTACTTC.

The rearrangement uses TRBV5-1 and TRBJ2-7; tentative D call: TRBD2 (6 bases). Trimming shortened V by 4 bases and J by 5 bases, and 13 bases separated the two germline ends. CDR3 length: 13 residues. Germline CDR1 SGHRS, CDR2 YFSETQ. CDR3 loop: CASSTPGLDEQYF. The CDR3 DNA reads TGCGCCAGCAGCACTCCGGGACTGGACGAGCAGTACTTC.

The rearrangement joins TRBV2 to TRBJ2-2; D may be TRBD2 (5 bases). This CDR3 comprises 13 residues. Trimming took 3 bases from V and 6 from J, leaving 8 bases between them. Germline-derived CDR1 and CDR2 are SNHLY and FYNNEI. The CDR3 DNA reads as TGTGCCAGCAGTGACGGGGTCCCCGGGGAGCTGTTTTTT. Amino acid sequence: CASSDGVPGELFF.

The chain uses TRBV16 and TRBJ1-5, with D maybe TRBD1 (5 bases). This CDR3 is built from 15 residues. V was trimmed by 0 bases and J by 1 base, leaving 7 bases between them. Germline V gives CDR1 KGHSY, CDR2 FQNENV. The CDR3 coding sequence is TGTGCCAGCAGCCAATCAGGGGCGAGCAATCAGCCCCAGCATTTT. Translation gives CASSQSGASNQPQHF.

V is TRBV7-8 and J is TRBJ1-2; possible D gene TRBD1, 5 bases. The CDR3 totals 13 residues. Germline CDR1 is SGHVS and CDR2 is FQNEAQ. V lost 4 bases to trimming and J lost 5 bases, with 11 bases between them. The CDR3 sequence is CASSSTVLYGYTF. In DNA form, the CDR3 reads TGTGCCAGCAGCTCGACAGTGCTATATGGCTACACCTTC.

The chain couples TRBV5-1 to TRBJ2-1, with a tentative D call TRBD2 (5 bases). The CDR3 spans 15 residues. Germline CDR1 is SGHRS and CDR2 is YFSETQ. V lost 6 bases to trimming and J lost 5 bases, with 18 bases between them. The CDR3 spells CASTPKSGQNNEQFF. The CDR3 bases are TGCGCCAGCACCCCGAAAAGCGGTCAGAACAATGAGCAGTTCTTC.

In nucleotides, the CDR3 is TGTGCCAGCAGCTTAGGGGAAGCGGGAGGACTTCAGTACTTC. It specifies CASSLGEAGGLQYF. The V gene is TRBV11-2, the J gene TRBJ2-7; 9 bases match TRBD2. Trimming removed 1 base from V and 10 bases from J; junction bases left unmatched: 8. This CDR3 has 14 residues. Germline-derived CDR1 and CDR2 are SGHAT and FQNNGV.

CDR3 sequence reads: CASSVGVTEGQETQYF. CDR3 sequence (DNA): TGTGCCAGCAGCGTAGGGGTAACAGAGGGCCAAGAGACCCAGTACTTC. The rearrangement uses TRBV9 and TRBJ2-5, with a weak D call TRBD2 (5 bases). V was pared by 0 bases and J by 1 base, with 13 bases between. CDR1 SGDLS and CDR2 YYNGEE come from the germline V gene. The CDR3 spans 16 residues. Drawing the rest from reference TRBV9 and TRBJ2-5, the complete variable domain is DSGVTQTPKHLITATGQRVTLRCSPRSGDLSVYWYQQSLDQGLQFLIQYYNGEERAKGNILERFSAQQFPDLHSELNLSSLELGDSALYFCASSVGVTEGQETQYFGPGTRLLVL.

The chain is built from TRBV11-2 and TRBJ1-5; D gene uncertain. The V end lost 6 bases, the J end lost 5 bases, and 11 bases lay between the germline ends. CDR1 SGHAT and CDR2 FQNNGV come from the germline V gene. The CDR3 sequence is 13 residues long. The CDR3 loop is CASSPGADQPQHF. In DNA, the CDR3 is TGTGCCAGCAGTCCGGGAGCGGATCAGCCCCAGCATTTT.

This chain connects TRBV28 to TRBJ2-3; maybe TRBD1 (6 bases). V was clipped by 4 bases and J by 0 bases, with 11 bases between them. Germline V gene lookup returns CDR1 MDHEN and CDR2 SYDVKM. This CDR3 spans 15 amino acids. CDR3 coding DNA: TGTGCCAGCAGTTCCGGGACACTTAGCACAGATACGCAGTATTTT. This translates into CASSSGTLSTDTQYF.

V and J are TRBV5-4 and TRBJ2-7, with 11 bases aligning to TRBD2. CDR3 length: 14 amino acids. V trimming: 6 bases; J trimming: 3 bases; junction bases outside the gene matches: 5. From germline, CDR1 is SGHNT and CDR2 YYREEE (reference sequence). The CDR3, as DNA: TGTGCCAGCATCTTCACTAGCGGGAGCTACGAGCAGTACTTC. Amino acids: CASIFTSGSYEQYF. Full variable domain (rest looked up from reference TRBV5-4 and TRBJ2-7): ETGVTQSPTHLIKTRGQQVTLRCSSQSGHNTVSWYQQALGQGPQFIFQYYREEENGRGNFPPRFSGLQFPNYSSELNVNALELDDSALYLCASIFTSGSYEQYFGPGTRLTVT.

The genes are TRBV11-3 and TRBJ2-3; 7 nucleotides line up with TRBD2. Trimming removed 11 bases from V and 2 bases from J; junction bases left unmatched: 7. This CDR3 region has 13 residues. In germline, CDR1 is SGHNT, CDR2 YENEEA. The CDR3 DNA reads TGTGCCTCCTCCGGGGGGTTCACAGATACGCAGTATTTT. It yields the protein CASSGGFTDTQYF.

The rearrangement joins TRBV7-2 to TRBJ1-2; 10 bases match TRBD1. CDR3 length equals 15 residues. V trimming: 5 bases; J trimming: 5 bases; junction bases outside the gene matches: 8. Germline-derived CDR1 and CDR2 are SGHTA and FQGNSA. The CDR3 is CASSPMGQGPYGYTF. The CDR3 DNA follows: TGTGCCAGCAGCCCCATGGGACAGGGGCCGTATGGCTACACCTTC.

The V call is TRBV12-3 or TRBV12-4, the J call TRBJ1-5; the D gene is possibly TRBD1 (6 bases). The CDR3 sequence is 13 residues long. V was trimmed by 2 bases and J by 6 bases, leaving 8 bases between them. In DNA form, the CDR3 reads TGTGCCAGCAGTTTAAACAGGGTTCAGCCCCAGCATTTT. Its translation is CASSLNRVQPQHF.

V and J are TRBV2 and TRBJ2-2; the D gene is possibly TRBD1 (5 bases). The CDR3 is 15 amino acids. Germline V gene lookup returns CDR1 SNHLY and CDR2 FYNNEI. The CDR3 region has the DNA TGTGCTCGAAGTGAAGACCTCAGGGTCACCGGGGAGCTGTTTTTT. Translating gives CARSEDLRVTGELFF.

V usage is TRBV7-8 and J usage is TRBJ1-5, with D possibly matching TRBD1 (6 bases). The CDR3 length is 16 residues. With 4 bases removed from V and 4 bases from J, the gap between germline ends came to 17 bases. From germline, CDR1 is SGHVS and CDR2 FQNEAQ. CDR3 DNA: TGTGCCAGCAGCTCGACAGACCTGGGGGCGAATCAGCCCCAGCATTTT. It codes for CASSSTDLGANQPQHF.

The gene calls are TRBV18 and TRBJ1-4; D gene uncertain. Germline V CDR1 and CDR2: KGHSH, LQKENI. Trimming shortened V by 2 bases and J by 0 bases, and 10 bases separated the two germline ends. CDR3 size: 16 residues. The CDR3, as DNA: TGTGCCAGCTCACCAGTTAGTGTTGCAACTAATGAAAAACTGTTTTTT. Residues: CASSPVSVATNEKLFF.

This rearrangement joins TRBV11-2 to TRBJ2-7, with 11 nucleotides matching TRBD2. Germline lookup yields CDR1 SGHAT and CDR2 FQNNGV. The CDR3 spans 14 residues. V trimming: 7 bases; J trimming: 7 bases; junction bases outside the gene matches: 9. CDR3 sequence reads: CASTKLAGDGEQYF. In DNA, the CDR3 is TGTGCCAGCACCAAACTAGCGGGAGACGGGGAGCAGTACTTC.

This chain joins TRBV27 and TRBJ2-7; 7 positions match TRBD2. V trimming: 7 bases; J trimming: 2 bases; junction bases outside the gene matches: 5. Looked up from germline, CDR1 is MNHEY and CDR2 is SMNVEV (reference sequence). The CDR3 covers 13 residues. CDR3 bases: TGTGCCAGCAAGAGCGGGATGGCCTACGAGCAGTACTTC. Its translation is CASKSGMAYEQYF.

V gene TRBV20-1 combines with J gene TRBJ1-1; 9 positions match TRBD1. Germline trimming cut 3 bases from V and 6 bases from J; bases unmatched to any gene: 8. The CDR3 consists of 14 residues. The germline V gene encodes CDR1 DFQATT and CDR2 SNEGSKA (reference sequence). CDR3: CSASRTGDLAEAFF. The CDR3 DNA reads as TGCAGTGCTAGTAGGACAGGGGATCTTGCTGAAGCTTTCTTT.

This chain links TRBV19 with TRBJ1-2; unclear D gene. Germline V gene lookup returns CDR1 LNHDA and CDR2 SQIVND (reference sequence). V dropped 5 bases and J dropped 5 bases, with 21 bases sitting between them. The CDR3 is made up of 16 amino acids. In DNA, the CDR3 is TGTGCCAGTAGTGGGCCTTATGGCTCCAAACAATATGGCTACACCTTC. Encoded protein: CASSGPYGSKQYGYTF.

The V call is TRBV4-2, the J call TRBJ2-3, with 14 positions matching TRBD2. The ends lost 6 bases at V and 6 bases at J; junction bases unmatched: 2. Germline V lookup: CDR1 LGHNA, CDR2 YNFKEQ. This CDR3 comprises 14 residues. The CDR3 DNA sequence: TGTGCCAGCAGGGGACTAGCGGGAGTGGATACGCAGTATTTT. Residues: CASRGLAGVDTQYF.

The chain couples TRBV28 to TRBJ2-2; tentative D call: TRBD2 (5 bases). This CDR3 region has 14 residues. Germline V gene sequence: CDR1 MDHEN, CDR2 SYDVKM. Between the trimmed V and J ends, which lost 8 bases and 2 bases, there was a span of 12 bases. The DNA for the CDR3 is TGTGCCAGCGGATTGGCGGGTAACACCGGGGAGCTGTTTTTT. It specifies CASGLAGNTGELFF. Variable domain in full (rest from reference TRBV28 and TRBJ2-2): DVKVTQSSRYLVKRTGEKVFLECVQDMDHENMFWYRQDPGLGLRLIYFSYDVKMKEKGDIPEGYSVSREKKERFSLILESASTNQTSMYLCASGLAGNTGELFFGEGSRLTVL.

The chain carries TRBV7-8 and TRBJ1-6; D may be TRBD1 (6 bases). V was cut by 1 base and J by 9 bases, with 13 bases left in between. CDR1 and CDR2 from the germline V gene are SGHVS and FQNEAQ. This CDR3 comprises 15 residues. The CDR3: CASSLEGRGSSPLHF. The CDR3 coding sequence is TGTGCCAGCAGCTTAGAGGGCAGGGGAAGTTCACCCCTCCACTTT.